The 2 T cell receptor beta chains in this list originate from one sample, sequenced in a study of CD8 T cells in ankylosing spondylitis. TCRdb passed the 5' RACE reads through MiXCR, listing each CDR3 protein once. The repertoire holds 250,000 to 300,000 distinct CDR3 sequences, with about 20% as singletons. Sequencing used blood, either unsorted or a sorted T cell fraction (not recorded which). All receptors derive from a male donor with ankylosing spondylitis or in good health (not recorded which).

The V and J genes are TRBV4-1 and TRBJ1-6, with TRBD1 as a possible D gene (5 bases). CDR1 is MGHRA, CDR2 YSYEKL, per germline. The CDR3 contains 16 residues. The V gene lost 1 base and the J gene lost 7 bases, with 14 bases spanning the gap. The CDR3 DNA reads TGCGCCAGCAGCCAAGTCCCGGGACGGAGCAATTCACCCCTCCACTTT. It yields the protein CASSQVPGRSNSPLHF.

The V gene is TRBV20-1, the J gene TRBJ1-6; D remains unclear. Trimming left V 3 bases short and J 6 bases short, with 9 bases between. The CDR3 extends over 13 amino acids. Looked up from germline, CDR1 is DFQATT and CDR2 is SNEGSKA (reference sequence). As DNA, the CDR3 is TGCAGTGCTAGTCGGGGTATTAATTCACCCCTCCACTTT. Translating gives CSASRGINSPLHF.